This paragraph covers one T cell receptor beta chain sequence. The antigen remains unidentified. One entry per CDR3 protein, called by TCRdb with MiXCR from the 5' RACE reads. The sample has approximately 670,000 distinct CDR3 sequences, less than 7% seen once; the top ten hold about 1.8%. The sample comes from a study of identical twins. Study-wide results and caveats: Zero-insertion results could be subject to partial confounding by invariant MAIT and iNKT cells.

The sequencing sample was made of naive T cells sorted from blood. The sequence was obtained from a man aged 18 to 35 in good health.

In nucleotides, the CDR3 is TGTGCCAGCAGCCAAATGGGACCGCAGAGCTCTGGAAACACCATATATTTT. Amino acids: CASSQMGPQSSGNTIYF. V and J are TRBV7-3 and TRBJ1-3; TRBD1 is a possible D gene (5 bases). The germline V and J ends were trimmed by 5 bases and 0 bases, with 17 bases remaining between them. Germline CDR1 is SGHTA and CDR2 is FQGTGA. The CDR3 extends over 17 amino acids. Looking up the rest from reference TRBV7-3 and TRBJ1-3 gives the full variable domain: GAGVSQTPSNKVTEKGKYVELRCDPISGHTALYWYRQSLGQGPEFLIYFQGTGAADDSGLPNDRFFAVRPEGSVSTLKIQRTERGDSAVYLCASSQMGPQSSGNTIYFGEGSWLTVV.